These 14 T cell receptor beta chains originate from one sample sequenced in a study of blood T cell repertoires in COVID-19. Sequencing used immunoSEQ multiplex PCR; TCRdb keeps in-frame clones, though not all of them. Of approximately 210,000 clones listed, 82% are singletons. Sequencing was done on a sample of PBMCs or T cells enriched from blood (not recorded which). The receptors stem from a man aged 35 to 55 who had recovered from COVID-19.

The CDR3 sequence: CASSDSTSTDTQYF. The CDR3 DNA reads TGTGCCAGCAGTGATTCCACTAGCACAGATACGCAGTATTTT. The V and J genes are TRBV25-1 and TRBJ2-3; the D is unclear. CDR3 size: 14 residues. V lost 3 bases and J lost 0, with 7 bases in between. The germline CDR1 and CDR2 sequences are MGHDK and SYGVNS.

In this sample, this clone turned up once. The rearrangement links TRBV7-2 to TRBJ2-5; 8 bases line up with TRBD1. The CDR3 has 16 amino acids. Germline loops: CDR1 SGHTA, CDR2 FQGNSA. Losses at the gene ends were 1 base for V and 4 bases for J; bases not matched to a gene: 8. This CDR3 reads CASSLGAGGKRETQYF. CDR3 sequence (DNA): TGTGCCAGCAGCTTAGGGGCAGGGGGCAAAAGAGAGACCCAGTACTTC.

This chain links TRBV10-3 with TRBJ2-1, with D perhaps TRBD2 (6 bases). The CDR3 covers 15 residues. CDR1 and CDR2 (germline): ENHRY, SYGVKD. Trimming stripped 11 bases from V and 3 bases from J, with 20 bases between. The CDR3 here is CAATPAGRNYNEQFF. The CDR3 DNA is TGTGCCGCCACACCGGCGGGGCGGAACTACAATGAGCAGTTCTTC.

The chain is built from TRBV28 and TRBJ1-1; D possibly corresponds to TRBD1 (5 bases). Germline loops: CDR1 MDHEN, CDR2 SYDVKM. The CDR3 is 16 residues long. V was pared by 6 bases and J by 0 bases, with 17 bases between. Here the CDR3 DNA reads TGTGCCAGCAGAATCGCGGGACTTAATATGAACACTGAAGCTTTCTTT. Translating gives CASRIAGLNMNTEAFF.

The chain recombines TRBV10-3 with TRBJ2-1, with 7 bases matching TRBD2. The CDR3 consists of 14 residues. Trimming at V came to 5 bases and at J to 7 bases, leaving 8 bases not matched to a gene. The germline CDR1 and CDR2 sequences are ENHRY and SYGVKD. CDR3 DNA sequence: TGTGCCATCAGTCTAAGCCTAGCGGAGAATGAGCAGTTCTTC. This sequence encodes CAISLSLAENEQFF.

In DNA form, the CDR3 reads TGTGCCAGCAGCCAAGAGGGGACTAGCGGGAGTCGGACCGGGGAGCTGTTTTTT. Amino acids: CASSQEGTSGSRTGELFF. The J gene is TRBJ2-2, the V gene TRBV3-1 (or the pseudogene TRBV3-2); 14 nucleotides match TRBD2. Germline V CDR1 and CDR2: LGHDT, YNNKEL (reference sequence). Trimming at V came to 0 bases and at J to 5 bases, leaving 5 bases not matched to a gene. CDR3 length: 18 residues.

This clone was detected a few times. The genes are TRBV28 and TRBJ1-1; D uncertain. Germline V gene lookup returns CDR1 MDHEN and CDR2 SYDVKM. The CDR3 runs 16 residues. Between the trimmed V and J ends, which lost 3 bases and 1 base, there was a span of 15 bases. The CDR3 region is CASSFNSWTSNTEAFF. The CDR3 coding sequence is TGTGCCAGCAGTTTTAACAGTTGGACTTCGAACACTGAAGCTTTCTTT. Full variable domain (outside the CDR3, taken from reference TRBV28 and TRBJ1-1): DVKVTQSSRYLVKRTGEKVFLECVQDMDHENMFWYRQDPGLGLRLIYFSYDVKMKEKGDIPEGYSVSREKKERFSLILESASTNQTSMYLCASSFNSWTSNTEAFFGQGTRLTVV.

In its sample, this clone was seen a few times. This chain joins TRBV28 and TRBJ2-7, with 7 bases fitting TRBD2. Germline V lookup: CDR1 MDHEN, CDR2 SYDVKM. There are 14 residues in the CDR3. Trimming took 7 bases from V and 4 from J; bases not matched to a gene: 10. The CDR3 sequence: CASNTMTSWYEQYF. The CDR3 nucleotides are TGTGCCAGCAACACCATGACTAGCTGGTACGAGCAGTACTTC.

The chain's CDR3 is CASSYSRDRGDQPQHF. CDR3 nucleotide sequence: TGTGCCAGCAGTTACTCGAGGGACAGGGGAGATCAGCCCCAGCATTTT. The chain joins TRBV6-2 or TRBV6-3 to TRBJ1-5, with 10 bases lining up with TRBD1. Losses at the gene ends were 0 bases for V and 5 bases for J; bases not matched to a gene: 4. The CDR3 sequence is 16 residues long. The germline gives CDR1 MNHEY, CDR2 SVGEGT.

This clone was seen only once. The chain carries TRBV12-5 and TRBJ2-5; 8 positions match TRBD1. J gave up 1 base and V 3 bases, and 10 bases lay outside the gene matches. Per germline, CDR1 LGHNT and CDR2 FRNRAP. The CDR3 sequence is 17 residues long. The CDR3 loop reads CASGFLSGTGAQETQYF. The CDR3 nucleotides read TGTGCTAGTGGTTTTCTATCCGGGACAGGTGCCCAAGAGACCCAGTACTTC.

V gene TRBV12-5 combines with J gene TRBJ2-5, with D possibly matching TRBD1 (6 bases). Looked up from germline, CDR1 is LGHNT and CDR2 is FRNRAP. The V end was cut by 2 bases, the J end by 6 bases, with 13 bases between. CDR3 size: 14 residues. CDR3 sequence reads: CASGLFTGWKTQYF. In DNA, the CDR3 is TGTGCTAGTGGTTTGTTTACAGGGTGGAAGACCCAGTACTTC.

The rearrangement joins TRBV28 to TRBJ1-5; D is perhaps TRBD1 (5 bases). V lost 6 bases, J lost 2 bases, and 29 bases lay in between. The CDR3 covers 20 residues. CDR1 is MDHEN, CDR2 SYDVKM, per germline. The CDR3 sequence: CASRTSSKAGPGQGNQPQHF. The DNA for the CDR3 is TGTGCCAGCAGAACGTCAAGCAAGGCGGGACCCGGCCAAGGCAATCAGCCCCAGCATTTT.

The J gene is TRBJ2-5, the V gene TRBV18; 15 bases agree with TRBD2. CDR3 length: 16 amino acids. Looked up from germline, CDR1 is KGHSH and CDR2 is LQKENI. With V trimmed by 3 bases and J by 4 bases, 3 bases remained unmatched. CDR3 DNA: TGTGCCAGCTCACCCGCGGGACTAGCGGGAGGAGAGACCCAGTACTTC. This gives the protein CASSPAGLAGGETQYF.

V gene TRBV6-5 combines with J gene TRBJ1-5; no clear D. Per germline, CDR1 MNHEY and CDR2 SVGAGI. The CDR3 contains 15 residues. The V and J ends lost 2 bases and 1 base respectively, with 9 bases between them. In nucleotides, the CDR3 is TGTGCCAGCAGTTACGAGGGTACGAGCAATCAGCCCCAGCATTTT. Translating gives CASSYEGTSNQPQHF.